This entry lists 32 T cell receptor beta chains sequenced from one sample in a study of patients and donors after allogeneic stem cell transplantation. Using its own MiXCR run on the RT-PCR reads, TCRdb lists one record per CDR3 protein. The table records 87,000 or so distinct CDR3 sequences, roughly 4.9% of them present only once. The sequencing sample was made of blood, either unsorted or a sorted T cell fraction (not recorded which). The receptors here all came from a human donor who was either an allogeneic HSCT recipient or a stem cell or donor lymphocyte infusion donor (not recorded which). It is not recorded whose cells these are; they may come from a transplant donor.

The chain links TRBV7-2 to TRBJ2-1, with TRBD2 as a possible D gene (6 bases). Trimming pared 1 base from V and 6 bases from J, leaving 16 bases between. Germline loops: CDR1 SGHTA, CDR2 FQGNSA. CDR3 size: 16 residues. The CDR3 region is CASSLGRSGPFNEQFF. The CDR3 DNA follows: TGTGCCAGCAGCTTAGGGCGGAGCGGGCCATTCAATGAGCAGTTCTTC.

This clonotype was counted only a few times. This rearrangement joins TRBV30 to TRBJ2-7; possibly TRBD2 for D (6 bases). The germline V gene has CDR1 GTSNPN and CDR2 SVGIG (reference sequence). CDR3 length: 14 amino acids. V was pared by 3 bases and J by 4 bases, with 16 bases between. In DNA form, the CDR3 reads TGTGCCTGGAGCGGCGGGACCTCCAAGTACGAGCAGTACTTC. Translation gives CAWSGGTSKYEQYF.

This clonotype showed up many times. The J gene is TRBJ1-5, the V gene TRBV12-3 or TRBV12-4; no clear D gene. The CDR3 is made up of 14 amino acids. Trimming shortened V by 3 bases and J by 6 bases, and 12 bases separated the two germline ends. The DNA for the CDR3 is TGTGCCAGCAGTTTGAGAGGGCCCCTTCAGCCCCAGCATTTT. Translated: CASSLRGPLQPQHF.

This clonotype was detected ten times or more. The chain couples TRBV5-1 to TRBJ1-2; no definite D call. CDR1 is SGHRS, CDR2 YFSETQ, per germline. Trimming took 6 bases from V and 4 from J, leaving 19 bases between them. This CDR3 is built from 15 residues. CDR3 coding DNA: TGCGCCAGCACCCCTATCCCGGACGGAAGCTATGGCTACACCTTC. Translated, it gives CASTPIPDGSYGYTF.

This clonotype was seen repeatedly, ten times or more. The V gene is TRBV7-9, the J gene TRBJ2-1, with a tentative D call TRBD2 (5 bases). CDR1 and CDR2 (germline): SEHNR, FQNEAQ (reference sequence). The CDR3 consists of 15 residues. Trimming cost V 5 bases and J 8 bases, with 19 bases left between them. The CDR3: CASSLTRVASDEQFF. The CDR3 nucleotides read TGTGCCAGCAGCCTGACGCGGGTAGCTTCCGATGAGCAGTTCTTC.

This clonotype appeared a few times. This chain links TRBV11-1 with TRBJ2-3; 8 bases match TRBD2. Germline values: CDR1 SGHAT, CDR2 FQDESV (reference sequence). This CDR3 has 18 residues. The V and J ends lost 1 base and 2 bases, in that order; junction bases with no gene match: 11. The CDR3 protein is CASSLVSQAGGLTDTQYF. The CDR3 DNA reads as TGTGCCAGCAGCTTAGTAAGTCAGGCGGGGGGACTCACAGATACGCAGTATTTT. Based on the CDR3 plus reference TRBV11-1 and TRBJ2-3, the full variable domain is EAEVAQSPRYKITEKSQAVAFWCDPISGHATLYWYRQILGQGPELLVQFQDESVVDDSQLPKDRFSAERLKGVDSTLKIQPAELGDSAMYLCASSLVSQAGGLTDTQYFGPGTRLTVL.

The sample holds many counts of this clonotype. The rearrangement joins TRBV7-9 to TRBJ2-5, with 10 bases identical to TRBD2. V gave up 2 bases and J gave up 5 bases; unmatched junction bases: 5. This CDR3 region has 15 residues. From germline, CDR1 is SEHNR and CDR2 FQNEAQ (reference sequence). CDR3 coding DNA: TGTGCCAGCAGCTTATCAGCGGGGGGGAGCGAGACCCAGTACTTC. Amino acids: CASSLSAGGSETQYF. Full variable domain (outside the CDR3, taken from reference TRBV7-9 and TRBJ2-5): DTGVSQNPRHKITKRGQNVTFRCDPISEHNRLYWYRQTLGQGPEFLTYFQNEAQLEKSRLLSDRFSAERPKGSFSTLEIQRTEQGDSAMYLCASSLSAGGSETQYFGPGTRLLVL.

This clonotype was observed at least ten times. The gene calls are TRBV11-3 and TRBJ1-2; weak D call: TRBD1 (6 bases). This CDR3 is built from 16 residues. CDR1 and CDR2 from the germline V gene are SGHNT and YENEEA. Trimming shortened V by 4 bases and J by 2 bases, and 17 bases separated the two germline ends. CDR3 DNA: TGTGCCAGCAGCTGGGGCCGGACAGATCCCAACTATGGCTACACCTTC. Protein product: CASSWGRTDPNYGYTF.

This clonotype was picked up a small number of times. The chain is built from TRBV20-1 and TRBJ1-1; D remains unclear. This CDR3 has 13 residues. The germline V gene has CDR1 DFQATT and CDR2 SNEGSKA (reference sequence). Trimming removed 4 bases at V and 0 bases at J, with 9 bases between. CDR3 loop: CSANLRMNTEAFF. The CDR3 DNA follows: TGCAGTGCTAACCTAAGAATGAACACTGAAGCTTTCTTT.

The table lists this clonotype with many counts. Here the CDR3 DNA reads TGCAGTGCTAGAGATGGACGACAGGGATTGGGGTCACCCCTCCACTTT. This codes for CSARDGRQGLGSPLHF. This chain uses TRBV20-1 with TRBJ1-6, with 7 positions matching TRBD1. V lost 0 bases and J lost 10; bases outside the gene matches: 12. This CDR3 spans 16 amino acids. The germline CDR1 and CDR2 sequences are DFQATT and SNEGSKA (reference sequence).

This clonotype was counted many times. The chain links TRBV11-2 to TRBJ1-1, with 7 nucleotides matching TRBD1. From germline, CDR1 is SGHAT and CDR2 FQNNGV. V shed 8 bases and J 1 base; nucleotides not matched to a gene: 10. This CDR3 region has 15 residues. CDR3 amino acids: CASSPRTGGNTEAFF. Here the CDR3 DNA reads TGTGCCAGCTCACCCAGGACAGGAGGGAACACTGAAGCTTTCTTT.

This clonotype was found many times. V usage is TRBV11-2 and J usage is TRBJ1-3; D might be TRBD1 (5 bases). This CDR3 is 16 amino acids long. Deletions cut 5 bases from V and 0 bases from J, with 14 bases between. CDR1 and CDR2 from the germline V gene are SGHAT and FQNNGV. CDR3: CASSPAPGLSGNTIYF. As DNA, the CDR3 is TGTGCCAGCAGCCCAGCACCGGGACTCTCTGGAAACACCATATATTTT.

Ten or more counts support this clonotype. The chain joins TRBV28 to TRBJ2-4; the match to TRBD1 covers 7 bases. Trimming at V came to 5 bases and at J to 5 bases, leaving 6 bases not matched to a gene. The germline V gene encodes CDR1 MDHEN and CDR2 SYDVKM. This CDR3 is built from 14 residues. CDR3 in DNA: TGTGCCAGCAGTCCGATGGACAGGCAAAACATTCAGTACTTC. Translation: CASSPMDRQNIQYF.

This clonotype has a count of ten or more. CDR3 region: CASSTTGKLETQYF. CDR3 bases: TGTGCCAGCAGCACCACAGGGAAATTGGAGACCCAGTACTTC. The genes are TRBV7-8 and TRBJ2-5; weak D call: TRBD1 (6 bases). The CDR3 spans 14 residues. Trimming pared 5 bases from V and 5 bases from J, leaving 15 bases between. The germline CDR1 and CDR2 sequences are SGHVS and FQNEAQ.

This clonotype was seen at least ten times. The chain employs TRBV5-1 and TRBJ2-7, with 7 positions matching TRBD1. V lost 5 bases and J lost 3; bases outside the gene matches: 8. This CDR3 has 14 amino acids. Per germline, CDR1 SGHRS and CDR2 YFSETQ. The CDR3 DNA is TGCGCCAGCAGTCCCCCGGGACAGCTCTACGAGCAGTACTTC. As protein: CASSPPGQLYEQYF.

This clonotype came up a few times. This rearrangement joins TRBV6-5 to TRBJ2-7; TRBD2 matches at 7 bases. CDR3 size: 15 residues. Per the germline V gene, CDR1 is MNHEY and CDR2 is SVGAGI. The V gene end was trimmed by 2 bases and the J gene end by 1 base; junction bases not matched to a gene: 5. The CDR3 protein is CASSYEPGLSYEQYF. The CDR3 nucleotides are TGTGCCAGCAGTTACGAACCGGGACTATCCTACGAGCAGTACTTC.

This clonotype was recorded at least ten times. The chain combines TRBV6-5 with TRBJ1-2; possible D gene TRBD1, 6 bases. The CDR3 has 15 amino acids. Germline V gene sequence: CDR1 MNHEY, CDR2 SVGAGI. The germline V and J ends were trimmed by 0 bases and 0 bases, with 8 bases remaining between them. The CDR3 loop is CASSYSGQTNYGYTF. CDR3 DNA: TGTGCCAGCAGTTACTCGGGACAAACTAACTATGGCTACACCTTC.

This clonotype has ten or more counts. The genes are TRBV7-3 and TRBJ1-2, with D unresolved. Per the germline V gene, CDR1 is SGHTA and CDR2 is FQGTGA. The CDR3 spans 18 residues. V gave up 3 bases and J gave up 0 bases, with 20 bases separating them. The CDR3 nucleotides are TGTGCCAGCAGCTTTGTTTGTATCCTGACGATTGCTAACTATGGCTACACCTTC. Translation gives CASSFVCILTIANYGYTF.

At least ten counts were recorded for this clonotype. The chain carries TRBV19 and TRBJ2-7; no clear D. The CDR3 contains 14 residues. Deletions cut 0 bases from V and 2 bases from J, with 8 bases between. Germline CDR1 and CDR2: LNHDA and SQIVND (reference sequence). The CDR3 here is CASSIDRATYEQYF. CDR3 in DNA: TGTGCCAGTAGTATAGATCGCGCGACCTACGAGCAGTACTTC.

In its sample, this clonotype was seen many times. V and J are TRBV9 and TRBJ2-5; D unresolved. The CDR3 covers 14 residues. Deletions cut 0 bases from V and 5 bases from J, with 11 bases between. From germline, CDR1 is SGDLS and CDR2 YYNGEE. The CDR3 region has the DNA TGTGCCAGCAGCGTAGGTTCCTCATCGGAGACCCAGTACTTC. This gives the protein CASSVGSSSETQYF.

This clonotype was detected ten times or more. The rearrangement joins TRBV7-3 to TRBJ1-1, with D maybe TRBD1 (5 bases). V was shortened by 3 bases and J by 4 bases, with 9 bases between the two germline ends. The CDR3 consists of 13 residues. Germline CDR1 is SGHTA and CDR2 is FQGTGA. DNA of the CDR3: TGTGCCAGCAGCTTGGGGGTGGGCACTGAAGCTTTCTTT. This gives the protein CASSLGVGTEAFF.

This clonotype came up many times. The rearrangement links TRBV2 to TRBJ1-3, with D perhaps TRBD1 (5 bases). Trimming left V 4 bases short and J 14 bases short, with 24 bases between. The CDR3 runs to 15 residues. Germline CDR1 reads SNHLY; CDR2 reads FYNNEI. Written as DNA, the CDR3 is TGTGCCAGCAGTGCCGAGGCAGGGTCCTCTCGCGAGGTATATTTT. It yields the protein CASSAEAGSSREVYF.

This clonotype was counted ten times or more. This chain joins TRBV9 and TRBJ2-2; tentative D call: TRBD2 (5 bases). The germline V gene has CDR1 SGDLS and CDR2 YYNGEE. V was shortened by 1 base and J by 0 bases, with 7 bases between the two germline ends. The CDR3 is 15 amino acids. In DNA form, the CDR3 reads TGTGCCAGCAGCGTACGAGCGGCGAACACCGGGGAGCTGTTTTTT. Protein: CASSVRAANTGELFF.

In this sample, this clonotype turned up many times. The chain is built from TRBV30 and TRBJ1-4; weak D call: TRBD1 (5 bases). The germline CDR1 and CDR2 sequences are GTSNPN and SVGIG (reference sequence). This CDR3 region has 13 residues. This CDR3 reads CGRREKTNEKLFF. The CDR3 bases are TGTGGTCGCAGGGAGAAGACTAATGAAAAACTGTTTTTT.

V and J are TRBV4-1 and TRBJ2-7; 9 nucleotides line up with TRBD1. V gave up 4 bases and J gave up 4 bases; unmatched junction bases: 11. Germline V gene lookup returns CDR1 MGHRA and CDR2 YSYEKL. The CDR3 loop spans 16 amino acids. The CDR3 nucleotides read TGCGCCAGCAGCCCCGGGACAGGGCTTCGCTCGTACGAGCAGTACTTC. It encodes CASSPGTGLRSYEQYF.

This clonotype was found many times. V gene TRBV12-3 or TRBV12-4 combines with J gene TRBJ1-4; D is unclear. The CDR3 consists of 12 residues. Trimming removed 8 bases at V and 0 bases at J, with 4 bases between. The CDR3 DNA sequence: TGTGCCAGCCCCTCAACTAATGAAAAACTGTTTTTT. Amino acid sequence: CASPSTNEKLFF.

This clonotype was recorded many times. The genes are TRBV20-1 and TRBJ2-7, with a weak D call TRBD2 (6 bases). Trimming removed 2 bases from V and 5 bases from J, with 19 bases in between. Germline loops: CDR1 DFQATT, CDR2 SNEGSKA (reference sequence). The CDR3 consists of 15 residues. The CDR3 spells CSARSLRGRLNEQYF. The DNA for the CDR3 is TGCAGTGCTAGAAGTCTTCGGGGGAGACTCAACGAGCAGTACTTC.

This clonotype has a handful of counts. The V gene is TRBV7-3, the J gene TRBJ2-2; 10 nucleotides match TRBD2. CDR3 length: 14 residues. V lost 3 bases, J lost 6 bases, and 1 base stayed unmatched. Germline CDR1 reads SGHTA; CDR2 reads FQGTGA. The chain's CDR3 is CASSFSGGSGELFF. The DNA of the CDR3 is TGTGCCAGCAGCTTTAGCGGGGGGTCCGGGGAGCTGTTTTTT.

The J gene is TRBJ2-1, the V gene TRBV7-9; 7 bases are a match to TRBD2. Trimming removed 5 bases from V and 5 bases from J; junction bases left unmatched: 12. There are 16 residues in the CDR3. Germline loops: CDR1 SEHNR, CDR2 FQNEAQ (reference sequence). The CDR3 protein is CASSPGPSGANNEQFF. Written as DNA, the CDR3 is TGTGCCAGCAGCCCAGGCCCCAGCGGGGCTAACAATGAGCAGTTCTTC.

This clonotype was seen many times. The chain joins TRBV15 to TRBJ1-2, with TRBD1 as a possible D gene (6 bases). V was pared by 9 bases and J by 4 bases, with 18 bases between. Germline V lookup: CDR1 LNHNV, CDR2 YYDKDF (reference sequence). This CDR3 region has 14 residues. In nucleotides, the CDR3 is TGTGCCACTGAAGAACAGGGTTCTAGCTATGGCTACACCTTC. Translated: CATEEQGSSYGYTF.

The V and J genes are TRBV5-5 and TRBJ2-3, with D tentatively TRBD1 or TRBD2 (5 bases each). Trimming took 3 bases from V and 2 from J, leaving 19 bases between them. Germline-derived CDR1 and CDR2 are SGHKS and YYEKEE (reference sequence). The CDR3 contains 17 residues. CDR3 residues: CASSYGAGRGNTDTQYF. CDR3 nucleotides: TGTGCCAGCAGCTATGGGGCGGGCCGGGGAAACACAGATACGCAGTATTTT. Complete variable domain (other parts from reference TRBV5-5 and TRBJ2-3): DAGVTQSPTHLIKTRGQQVTLRCSPISGHKSVSWYQQVLGQGPQFIFQYYEKEERGRGNFPDRFSARQFPNYSSELNVNALLLGDSALYLCASSYGAGRGNTDTQYFGPGTRLTVL.

The sample holds many counts of this clonotype. The chain uses TRBV9 and TRBJ2-3, with 10 bases fitting TRBD2. Germline V CDR1 and CDR2: SGDLS, YYNGEE. This CDR3 comprises 15 residues. V lost 1 base to trimming and J lost 4 bases; unmatched junction nucleotides: 3. The CDR3 is CASSVSGGGPDTQYF. CDR3 coding DNA: TGTGCCAGCAGCGTAAGCGGGGGGGGCCCAGATACGCAGTATTTT.